The clone carrying this T cell receptor beta chain was detected many times. This entry belongs to a study of T-cell memory formation after mild COVID-19. TCRdb processed the 5' RACE reads anew with MiXCR; each CDR3 protein has one entry. The table has around 300,000 distinct CDR3 sequences, roughly 13% seen once; the top ten hold 20% to 25%. Germline CDR1 ENHRY, CDR2 SYGVKD. The CDR3 covers 11 residues. The V end lost 4 bases, the J end lost 3 bases, and 1 base lay between the germline ends. The V gene is TRBV10-3, the J gene TRBJ1-3, with D uncertain. Sequenced input: PBMCs or a T cell subset sorted from them (not recorded which). This sequence was found in a man aged 18 to 35 who had mild COVID-19 (a few samples of this study predate the infection). Cell type and time point are not known. The CDR3 nucleotides are TGTGCCATCAGTGGTGGAAACACCATATATTTT. As protein: CAISGGNTIYF.